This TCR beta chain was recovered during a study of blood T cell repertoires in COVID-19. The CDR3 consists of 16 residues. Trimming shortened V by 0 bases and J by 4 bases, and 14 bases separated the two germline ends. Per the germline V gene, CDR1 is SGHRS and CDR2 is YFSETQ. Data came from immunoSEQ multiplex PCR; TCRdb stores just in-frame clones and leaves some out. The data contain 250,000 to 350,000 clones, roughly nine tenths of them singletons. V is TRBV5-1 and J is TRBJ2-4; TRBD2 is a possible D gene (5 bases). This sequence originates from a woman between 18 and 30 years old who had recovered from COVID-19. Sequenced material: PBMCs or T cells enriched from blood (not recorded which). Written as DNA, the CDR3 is TGCGCCAGCAGCTTGGACGCTGGCAGAGGGAAAAACATTCAGTACTTC. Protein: CASSLDAGRGKNIQYF.